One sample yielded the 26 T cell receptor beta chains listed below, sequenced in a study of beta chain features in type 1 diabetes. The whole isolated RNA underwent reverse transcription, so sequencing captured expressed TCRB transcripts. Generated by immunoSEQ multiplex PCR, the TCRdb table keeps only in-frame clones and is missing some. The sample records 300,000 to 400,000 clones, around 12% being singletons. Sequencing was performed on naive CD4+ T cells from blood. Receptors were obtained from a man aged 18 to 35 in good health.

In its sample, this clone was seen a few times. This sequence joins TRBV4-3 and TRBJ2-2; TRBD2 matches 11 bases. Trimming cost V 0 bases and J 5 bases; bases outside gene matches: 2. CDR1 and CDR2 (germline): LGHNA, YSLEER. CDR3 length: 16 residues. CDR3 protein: CASSQDGTSGTGELFF. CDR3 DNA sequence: TGCGCCAGCAGCCAAGATGGGACTAGCGGTACCGGGGAGCTGTTTTTT.

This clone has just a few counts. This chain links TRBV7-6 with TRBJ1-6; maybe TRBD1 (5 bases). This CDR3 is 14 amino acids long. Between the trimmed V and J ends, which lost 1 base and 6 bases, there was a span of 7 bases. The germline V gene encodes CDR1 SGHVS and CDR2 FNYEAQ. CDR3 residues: CASSLEGANSPLHF. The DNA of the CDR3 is TGTGCCAGCAGCTTAGAAGGGGCTAATTCACCCCTCCACTTT. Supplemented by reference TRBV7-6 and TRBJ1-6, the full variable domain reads GAGVSQSPRYKVTKRGQDVALRCDPISGHVSLYWYRQALGQGPEFLTYFNYEAQQDKSGLPNDRFSAERPEGSISTLTIQRTEQRDSAMYRCASSLEGANSPLHFGNGTRLTVT.

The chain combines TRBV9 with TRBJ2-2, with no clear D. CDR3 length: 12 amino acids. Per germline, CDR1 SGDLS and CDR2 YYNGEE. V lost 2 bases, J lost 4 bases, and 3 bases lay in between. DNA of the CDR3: TGTGCCAGCAGCGTCCTCACCGGGGAGCTGTTTTTT. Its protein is CASSVLTGELFF.

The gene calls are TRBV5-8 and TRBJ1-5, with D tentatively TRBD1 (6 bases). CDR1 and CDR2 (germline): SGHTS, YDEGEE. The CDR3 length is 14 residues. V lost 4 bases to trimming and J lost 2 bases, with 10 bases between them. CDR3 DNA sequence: TGTGCCAGCAGCACCAGGGGTGGCAATCAGCCCCAGCATTTT. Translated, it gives CASSTRGGNQPQHF.

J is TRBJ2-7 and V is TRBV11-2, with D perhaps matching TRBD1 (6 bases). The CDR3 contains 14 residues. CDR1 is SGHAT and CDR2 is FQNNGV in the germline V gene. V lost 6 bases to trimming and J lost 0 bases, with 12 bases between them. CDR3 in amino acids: CASSPDRSSYEQYF. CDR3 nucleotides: TGTGCCAGCAGTCCTGACAGGAGCTCCTACGAGCAGTACTTC. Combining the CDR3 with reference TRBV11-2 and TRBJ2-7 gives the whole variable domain EAGVAQSPRYKIIEKRQSVAFWCNPISGHATLYWYQQILGQGPKLLIQFQNNGVVDDSQLPKDRFSAERLKGVDSTLKIQPAKLEDSAVYLCASSPDRSSYEQYFGPGTRLTVT.

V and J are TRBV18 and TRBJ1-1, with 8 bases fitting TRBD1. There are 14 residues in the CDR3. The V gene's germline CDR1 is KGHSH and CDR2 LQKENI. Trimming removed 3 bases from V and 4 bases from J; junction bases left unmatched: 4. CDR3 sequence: CASSPQDRGTEAFF. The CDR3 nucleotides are TGTGCCAGCTCACCGCAAGACAGGGGCACTGAAGCTTTCTTT.

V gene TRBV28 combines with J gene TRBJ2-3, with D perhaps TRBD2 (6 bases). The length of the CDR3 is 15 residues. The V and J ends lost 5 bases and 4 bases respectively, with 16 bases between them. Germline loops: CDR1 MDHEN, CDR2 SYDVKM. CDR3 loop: CASSGTGAVADTQYF. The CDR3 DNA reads TGTGCCAGCAGTGGTACGGGAGCTGTGGCAGATACGCAGTATTTT.

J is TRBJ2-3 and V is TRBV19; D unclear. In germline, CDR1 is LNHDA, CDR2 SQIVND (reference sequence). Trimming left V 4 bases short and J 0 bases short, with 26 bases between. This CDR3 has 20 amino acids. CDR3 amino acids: CASSTLTGFSSGPSTDTQYF. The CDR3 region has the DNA TGTGCCAGTAGTACCTTGACTGGATTCTCCTCCGGTCCTAGCACAGATACGCAGTATTTT.

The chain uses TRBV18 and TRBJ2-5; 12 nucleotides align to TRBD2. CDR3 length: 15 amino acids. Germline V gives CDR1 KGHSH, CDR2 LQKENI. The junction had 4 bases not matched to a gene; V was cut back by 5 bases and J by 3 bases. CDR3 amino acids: CASSITSGRKETQYF. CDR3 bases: TGTGCCAGCTCAATAACTAGCGGGAGGAAAGAGACCCAGTACTTC. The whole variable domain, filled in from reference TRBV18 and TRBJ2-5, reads NAGVMQNPRHLVRRRGQEARLRCSPMKGHSHVYWYRQLPEEGLKFMVYLQKENIIDESGMPKERFSAEFPKEGPSILRIQQVVRGDSAAYFCASSITSGRKETQYFGPGTRLLVL.

CDR3 nucleotides: TGCGCCAGCAGCGCCGGGACAGCTAGCAATCAGCCCCAGCATTTT. This translates into CASSAGTASNQPQHF. The J gene is TRBJ1-5, the V gene TRBV5-1; 7 bases map to TRBD1. This CDR3 contains 15 residues. V was clipped by 4 bases and J by 0 bases; unmatched bases: 4. In germline, CDR1 is SGHRS, CDR2 YFSETQ. The full variable domain, rest sourced from reference TRBV5-1 and TRBJ1-5, is KAGVTQTPRYLIKTRGQQVTLSCSPISGHRSVSWYQQTPGQGLQFLFEYFSETQRNKGNFPGRFSGRQFSNSRSEMNVSTLELGDSALYLCASSAGTASNQPQHFGDGTRLSIL.

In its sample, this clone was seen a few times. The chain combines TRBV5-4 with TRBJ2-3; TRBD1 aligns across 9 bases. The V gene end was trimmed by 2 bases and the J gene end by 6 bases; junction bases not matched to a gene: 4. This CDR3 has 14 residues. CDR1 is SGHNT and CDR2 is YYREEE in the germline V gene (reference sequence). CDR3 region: CASSLQGATDTQYF. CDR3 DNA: TGTGCCAGCAGCTTACAGGGGGCGACCGATACGCAGTATTTT. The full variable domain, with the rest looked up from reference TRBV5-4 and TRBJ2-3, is ETGVTQSPTHLIKTRGQQVTLRCSSQSGHNTVSWYQQALGQGPQFIFQYYREEENGRGNFPPRFSGLQFPNYSSELNVNALELDDSALYLCASSLQGATDTQYFGPGTRLTVL.

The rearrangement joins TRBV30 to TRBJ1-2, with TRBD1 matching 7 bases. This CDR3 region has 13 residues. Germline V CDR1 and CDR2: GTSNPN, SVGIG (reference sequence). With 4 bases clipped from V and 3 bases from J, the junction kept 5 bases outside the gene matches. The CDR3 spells CAWTTGTDYGYTF. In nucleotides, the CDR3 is TGTGCCTGGACGACAGGGACCGACTATGGCTACACCTTC.

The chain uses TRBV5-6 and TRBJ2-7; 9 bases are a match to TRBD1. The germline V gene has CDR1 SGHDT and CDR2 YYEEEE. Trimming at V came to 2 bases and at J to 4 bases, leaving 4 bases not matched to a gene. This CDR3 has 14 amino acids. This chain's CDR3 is CASSFTGGKYEQYF. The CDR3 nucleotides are TGTGCCAGCAGCTTTACAGGGGGCAAGTACGAGCAGTACTTC.

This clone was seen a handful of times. The CDR3, as DNA: TGTGCCAGCAGCTTCGGACTTCGTACGCAGTATTTT. Encoded protein: CASSFGLRTQYF. The rearrangement links TRBV7-8 to TRBJ2-3, with D possibly TRBD2 on 5 matching bases. With 3 bases removed from V and 8 bases from J, the gap between germline ends came to 9 bases. Germline assignment: CDR1 SGHVS and CDR2 FQNEAQ. The CDR3 runs to 12 residues.

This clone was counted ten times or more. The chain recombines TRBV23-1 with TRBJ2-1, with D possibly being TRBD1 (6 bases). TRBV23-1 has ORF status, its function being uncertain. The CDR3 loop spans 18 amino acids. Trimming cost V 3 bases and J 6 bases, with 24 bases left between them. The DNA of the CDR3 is TGCGCCAGCAGTCACTTTGACAGGCTCCGATCCCTTTGCAATGAGCAGTTCTTC. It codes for CASSHFDRLRSLCNEQFF.

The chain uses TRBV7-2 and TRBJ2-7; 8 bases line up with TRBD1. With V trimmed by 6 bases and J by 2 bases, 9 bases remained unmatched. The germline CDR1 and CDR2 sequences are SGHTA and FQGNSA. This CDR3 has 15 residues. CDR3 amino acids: CASSYIGQGPYEQYF. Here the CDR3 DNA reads TGTGCCAGCAGTTATATCGGACAGGGCCCCTACGAGCAGTACTTC.

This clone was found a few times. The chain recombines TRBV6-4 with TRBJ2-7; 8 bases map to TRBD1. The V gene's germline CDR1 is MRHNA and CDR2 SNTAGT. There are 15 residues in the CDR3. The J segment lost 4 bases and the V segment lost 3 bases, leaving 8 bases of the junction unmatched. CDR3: CASSEQGVGNYEQYF. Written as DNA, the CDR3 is TGTGCCAGCAGTGAACAGGGGGTAGGAAATTACGAGCAGTACTTC.

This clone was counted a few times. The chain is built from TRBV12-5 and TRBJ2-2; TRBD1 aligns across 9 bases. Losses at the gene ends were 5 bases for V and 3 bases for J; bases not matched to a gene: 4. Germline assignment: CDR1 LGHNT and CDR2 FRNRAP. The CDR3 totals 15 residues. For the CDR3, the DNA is TGTGCTAGTGGTACGGGACAGGGTTACACCGGGGAGCTGTTTTTT. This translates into CASGTGQGYTGELFF.

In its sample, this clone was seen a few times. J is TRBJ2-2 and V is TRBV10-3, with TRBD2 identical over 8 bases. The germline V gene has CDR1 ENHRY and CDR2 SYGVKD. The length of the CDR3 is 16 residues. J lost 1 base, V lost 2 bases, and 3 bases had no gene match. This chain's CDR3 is CAISERGLVNTGELFF. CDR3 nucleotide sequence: TGTGCCATCAGTGAGAGGGGACTAGTGAACACCGGGGAGCTGTTTTTT.

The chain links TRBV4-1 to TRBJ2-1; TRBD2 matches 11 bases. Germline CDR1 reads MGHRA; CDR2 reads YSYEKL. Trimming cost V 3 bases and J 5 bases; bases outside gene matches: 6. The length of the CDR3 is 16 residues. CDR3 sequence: CASSQKTSGENNEQFF. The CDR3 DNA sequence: TGCGCCAGCAGCCAGAAGACTAGCGGGGAGAACAATGAGCAGTTCTTC.

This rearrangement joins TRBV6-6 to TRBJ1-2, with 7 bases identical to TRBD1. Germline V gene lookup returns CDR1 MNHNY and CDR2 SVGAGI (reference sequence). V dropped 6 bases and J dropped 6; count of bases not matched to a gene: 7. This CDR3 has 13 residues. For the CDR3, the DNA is TGTGCCAGCAGCCGGACAGGCGTTGATGGCTACACCTTC. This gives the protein CASSRTGVDGYTF.

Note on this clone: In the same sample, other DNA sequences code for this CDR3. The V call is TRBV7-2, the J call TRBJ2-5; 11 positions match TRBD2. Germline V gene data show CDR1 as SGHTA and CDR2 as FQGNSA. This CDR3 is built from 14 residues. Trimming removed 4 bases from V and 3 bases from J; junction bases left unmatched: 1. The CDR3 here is CASSSGLAEETQYF. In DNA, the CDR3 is TGTGCCAGCAGCTCGGGACTAGCGGAAGAGACCCAGTACTTC.

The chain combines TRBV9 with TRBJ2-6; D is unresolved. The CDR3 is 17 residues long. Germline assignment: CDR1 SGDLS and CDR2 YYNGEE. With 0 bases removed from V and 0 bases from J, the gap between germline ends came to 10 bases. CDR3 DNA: TGTGCCAGCAGCGTAGTTGTCGGAGACTCTGGGGCCAACGTCCTGACTTTC. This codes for CASSVVVGDSGANVLTF.

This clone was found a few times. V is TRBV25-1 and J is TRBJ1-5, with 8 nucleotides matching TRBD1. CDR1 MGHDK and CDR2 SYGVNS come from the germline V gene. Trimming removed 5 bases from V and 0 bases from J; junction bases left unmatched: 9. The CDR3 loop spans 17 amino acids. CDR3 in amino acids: CASSKRPGQDSNQPQHF. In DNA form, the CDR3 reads TGTGCCAGCAGTAAACGACCGGGACAGGATAGCAATCAGCCCCAGCATTTT.

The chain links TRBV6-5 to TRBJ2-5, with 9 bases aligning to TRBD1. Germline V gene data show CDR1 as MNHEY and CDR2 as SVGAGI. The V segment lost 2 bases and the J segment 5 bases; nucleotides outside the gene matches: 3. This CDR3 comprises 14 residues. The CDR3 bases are TGTGCCAGCAGTTACGGGACAGGGATCGAGACCCAGTACTTC. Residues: CASSYGTGIETQYF.

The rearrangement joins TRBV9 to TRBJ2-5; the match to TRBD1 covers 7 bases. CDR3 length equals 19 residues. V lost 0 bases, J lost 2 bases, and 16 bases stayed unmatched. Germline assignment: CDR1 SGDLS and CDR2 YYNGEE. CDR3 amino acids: CASSVGRNRGQRSQETQYF. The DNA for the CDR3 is TGTGCCAGCAGCGTAGGTCGGAATCGGGGACAGCGATCTCAAGAGACCCAGTACTTC.